The clone carrying this TCR beta chain occurred a few times. The target antigen is unknown. Only healthy Caucasians were included as donors. A universal primer site was created by template switching, with the cDNA bearing unique molecular identifiers. Each CDR3 protein is one row after TCRdb ran MiXCR on the 5' RACE reads. This table holds roughly 770,000 distinct CDR3 sequences, about 20% found once. Between the trimmed V and J ends, which lost 8 bases and 3 bases, there was a span of 13 bases. In germline, CDR1 is MNHEY, CDR2 SMNVEV (reference sequence). The CDR3 has 13 amino acids. The sample is drawn from a study of identical twins. Overall study results and limits: Potential partial confounding of zero-insertion analyses by invariant MAIT and iNKT cells was noted.

In addition, the sample was reused for a study of T cells expressing NK-cell markers. That source reports: In several donors, dominant clonotypes made up about 28.3-60.1% of CD3+CD56-NKG2C+ cells.

This chain uses TRBV27 with TRBJ1-1, with D perhaps TRBD1 (5 bases). This TCR was sampled from a woman under 30 in good health. Sequences were obtained from PBMCs. The CDR3 DNA follows: TGTGCCAGCGGACATTCTGGGTACACTGAAGCTTTCTTT. Its protein is CASGHSGYTEAFF.